This T cell receptor beta chain was profiled in a study of naive CD8 T cells in extremely preterm neonates. On the study more broadly: Abstract and methods disagree on adult ages: 25-50 versus 20-50 years. Findings of the study overall: Preterm neonates shared more CDR3 nucleotide sequences (roughly 2.7%) than older groups.

Peripheral blood came from healthy roughly 16-60 month-old surgical children and healthy nonsmoking adults. Each sample had roughly 20,000–100,000 sorted naive CD8+ T cells. Using immunoSEQ multiplex PCR, the repertoire was profiled, and TCRdb retains in-frame clones only, with some absent. Seen here are about 5,200 clones, about 97% observed once, and the top ten hold less than 0.9%. Points on this clone: What it recognizes is unknown.

The CDR3 sequence is 17 residues long. The V and J ends lost 7 bases and 0 bases, in that order; junction bases with no gene match: 14. The germline gives CDR1 SGHAT, CDR2 FQNNGV. The sequenced material came from naive CD8+ T cells from blood. The chain recombines TRBV11-2 with TRBJ2-7, with TRBD1 matching over 8 bases. The clonotype was recovered from a human donor in good health. The CDR3 region is CASTPWGRQGNSYEQYF. In nucleotides, the CDR3 is TGTGCCAGCACCCCTTGGGGGCGACAGGGGAACTCCTACGAGCAGTACTTC.